These 18 T cell receptor beta chains were sequenced from one sample in a study of shared clonotypes between healthy human individuals. TCRdb keeps only in-frame clones here, not all; method: immunoSEQ multiplex PCR. The table has around 940,000 clones, over 75% seen once. The material sequenced was memory CD4+ T cells sorted from blood. Described subset: CD45RA-negative fraction. The receptors originated from a man younger than 35 in good health.

This rearrangement joins TRBV5-1 to TRBJ2-3; 13 bases are a match to TRBD2. V lost 4 bases, J lost 5 bases, and 7 bases stayed unmatched. This CDR3 contains 16 residues. Germline V gives CDR1 SGHRS, CDR2 YFSETQ. The CDR3, as DNA: TGCGCCAGCAGCGCGGGGACTAGCGGGACCATAGATACGCAGTATTTT. This translates into CASSAGTSGTIDTQYF.

The V and J genes are TRBV6-6 and TRBJ1-5; D gene ambiguous. Trimming stripped 5 bases from V and 1 base from J, with 3 bases between. Germline lookup yields CDR1 MNHNY and CDR2 SVGAGI (reference sequence). This CDR3 is built from 12 residues. The CDR3 is CASSNSNQPQHF. The CDR3 DNA reads TGTGCCAGCAGTAACAGCAATCAGCCCCAGCATTTT.

The chain couples TRBV6-5 to TRBJ2-1, with a tentative D call TRBD1 (6 bases). Germline V gene lookup returns CDR1 MNHEY and CDR2 SVGAGI. Deletions cut 6 bases from V and 0 bases from J, with 9 bases between. CDR3 length equals 14 residues. CDR3 protein: CASSRGNSYNEQFF. The CDR3 DNA follows: TGTGCCAGCAGCAGGGGAAACTCCTACAATGAGCAGTTCTTC.

The chain is built from TRBV4-1 and TRBJ2-1, with TRBD2 matching 11 bases. V trimming: 4 bases; J trimming: 0 bases; junction bases outside the gene matches: 11. CDR1 and CDR2 (germline): MGHRA, YSYEKL. CDR3 length: 19 amino acids. The CDR3 nucleotides are TGCGCCAGCAGCCGAGGGACTAGCGGAGTCAGGGGCTCCTACAATGAGCAGTTCTTC. Translated: CASSRGTSGVRGSYNEQFF.

The CDR3: CASSVVALGAGELFF. The CDR3 coding sequence is TGTGCCAGCAGCGTAGTGGCGCTGGGGGCCGGGGAGCTGTTTTTT. V usage is TRBV9 and J usage is TRBJ2-2; D might be TRBD1 or TRBD2, each matching 5 bases. Germline loops: CDR1 SGDLS, CDR2 YYNGEE. The CDR3 is made up of 15 amino acids. V dropped 0 bases and J dropped 6 bases, with 12 bases sitting between them.

The rearrangement joins TRBV19 to TRBJ2-2, with TRBD1 identical over 9 bases. Germline V gene data show CDR1 as LNHDA and CDR2 as SQIVND (reference sequence). After removal of 6 bases from V and 6 bases from J, the junction contained 5 bases not matched to a gene. The CDR3 is 14 amino acids. Here the CDR3 reads CASRSGQGSGELFF. Here the CDR3 DNA reads TGTGCCAGTAGATCCGGACAGGGGTCCGGGGAGCTGTTTTTT.

V and J are TRBV4-1 and TRBJ2-2; D gene uncertain. Between the trimmed V and J ends, which lost 0 bases and 0 bases, there was a span of 5 bases. CDR1 is MGHRA, CDR2 YSYEKL, per germline. This CDR3 is built from 15 residues. CDR3 nucleotide sequence: TGCGCCAGCAGCCAAGATCCCACGAACACCGGGGAGCTGTTTTTT. Translating gives CASSQDPTNTGELFF.

V usage is TRBV5-1 and J usage is TRBJ1-2; the D gene is possibly TRBD1 (6 bases). Per the germline V gene, CDR1 is SGHRS and CDR2 is YFSETQ. The CDR3 has 15 amino acids. Deletions cut 5 bases from V and 5 bases from J, with 19 bases between. CDR3 DNA: TGCGCCAGCAGGATCAGGACAGAGCCTATGTATGGCTACACCTTC. Its protein is CASRIRTEPMYGYTF.

The chain has TRBV10-2 and TRBJ2-5; no clear D. The germline V gene has CDR1 WSHSY and CDR2 SAAADI. V lost 4 bases to trimming and J lost 5 bases, with 17 bases between them. The CDR3 totals 15 residues. The CDR3 coding sequence is TGCGCCAGCAGTGGACCTACTAAGTTCGGGGAGACCCAGTACTTC. It translates to CASSGPTKFGETQYF.

With respect to this clone: The identical CDR3 is also encoded by other nucleotide sequences in the sample. The chain carries TRBV5-6 and TRBJ2-2; D might be TRBD1 or TRBD2, each matching 6 bases. Germline V lookup: CDR1 SGHDT, CDR2 YYEEEE. CDR3 length: 15 amino acids. V gave up 1 base and J gave up 4 bases, with 11 bases separating them. The CDR3 sequence: CASSLRGLVTGELFF. The CDR3 DNA reads as TGTGCCAGCAGCTTGCGGGGGCTTGTCACCGGGGAGCTGTTTTTT.

The J gene is TRBJ2-7, the V gene TRBV7-2; D is possibly TRBD1 (6 bases). This CDR3 has 14 amino acids. Trimming pared 6 bases from V and 6 bases from J, leaving 18 bases between. Germline V CDR1 and CDR2: SGHTA, FQGNSA. Written as DNA, the CDR3 is TGTGCCAGCAGAAGGGGGAGTCTAGCAACCGAGCAGTACTTC. Translating gives CASRRGSLATEQYF.

CDR3 region: CASSVSAQETQYF. The CDR3 coding sequence is TGTGCCAGCAGCGTATCCGCCCAAGAGACCCAGTACTTC. The chain carries TRBV9 and TRBJ2-5; D unclear. This CDR3 region has 13 residues. Trimming cost V 1 base and J 1 base, with 5 bases left between them. Germline V gene sequence: CDR1 SGDLS, CDR2 YYNGEE.

In this sample, this clone turned up once. CDR3: CASSVDSGPYGYTF. DNA for the CDR3: TGTGCCAGCAGCGTAGACTCGGGGCCCTATGGCTACACCTTC. The V and J genes are TRBV9 and TRBJ1-2, with D tentatively TRBD1 (5 bases). Trimming shortened V by 0 bases and J by 4 bases, and 10 bases separated the two germline ends. The CDR3 length is 14 residues. Germline assignment: CDR1 SGDLS and CDR2 YYNGEE.

The chain has TRBV5-1 and TRBJ2-7; the match to TRBD2 covers 13 bases. The CDR3 runs 16 residues. Germline CDR1 SGHRS, CDR2 YFSETQ. The trim removed 2 bases at V and 2 bases at J, leaving 4 bases unmatched. The CDR3: CASSFRLAGGPYEQYF. For the CDR3, the DNA is TGCGCCAGCAGCTTCCGACTAGCGGGGGGCCCCTACGAGCAGTACTTC.

The chain has TRBV2 and TRBJ2-2; a weak D match, TRBD1 (5 bases). Germline loops: CDR1 SNHLY, CDR2 FYNNEI. V gave up 4 bases and J gave up 5 bases, with 11 bases separating them. The CDR3 has 14 residues. CDR3 bases: TGTGCCAGCAGTGCGCAGGGTAGGACCGGGGAGCTGTTTTTT. Its translation: CASSAQGRTGELFF.

The genes are TRBV7-8 and TRBJ1-6; D gene ambiguous. The CDR3 is 16 amino acids. V lost 1 base and J 5 bases, leaving 12 bases between the germline ends. The germline CDR1 and CDR2 sequences are SGHVS and FQNEAQ. CDR3 protein: CASSLEMGANNSPLHF. The CDR3 coding sequence is TGTGCCAGCAGCTTAGAAATGGGAGCGAATAATTCACCCCTCCACTTT. Using reference TRBV7-8 and TRBJ1-6 for the parts outside the CDR3, the full variable domain is GAGVSQSPRYKVAKRGQDVALRCDPISGHVSLFWYQQALGQGPEFLTYFQNEAQLDKSGLPSDRFFAERPEGSVSTLKIQRTQQEDSAVYLCASSLEMGANNSPLHFGNGTRLTVT.

V is TRBV10-3 and J is TRBJ1-2; perhaps TRBD1 as D (6 bases). This CDR3 region has 12 residues. Germline-derived CDR1 and CDR2 are ENHRY and SYGVKD. The V end lost 4 bases, the J end lost 7 bases, and 10 bases lay between the germline ends. CDR3 sequence: CAISGGASGYTF. DNA for the CDR3: TGTGCCATCAGTGGGGGGGCCTCTGGCTACACCTTC.

The chain is built from TRBV7-2 and TRBJ2-2; perhaps D is TRBD1 or TRBD2 (5 bases each). This CDR3 is built from 15 residues. V lost 5 bases and J lost 4, with 14 bases in between. CDR1 is SGHTA and CDR2 is FQGNSA in the germline V gene. Here the CDR3 DNA reads TGTGCCAGCAGCACTGGGACCTGGGGCACCGGGGAGCTGTTTTTT. Protein: CASSTGTWGTGELFF.